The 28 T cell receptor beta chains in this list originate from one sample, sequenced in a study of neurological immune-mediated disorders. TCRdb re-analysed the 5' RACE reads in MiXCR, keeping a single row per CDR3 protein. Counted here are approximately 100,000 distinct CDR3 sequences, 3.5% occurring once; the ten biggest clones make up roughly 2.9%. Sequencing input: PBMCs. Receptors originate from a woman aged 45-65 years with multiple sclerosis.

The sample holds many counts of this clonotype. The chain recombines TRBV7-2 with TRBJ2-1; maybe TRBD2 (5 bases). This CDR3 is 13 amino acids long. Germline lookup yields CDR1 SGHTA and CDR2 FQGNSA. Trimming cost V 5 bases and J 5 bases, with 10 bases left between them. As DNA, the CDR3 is TGTGCCAGCAGCCGCGGGCCCGACAATGAGCAGTTCTTC. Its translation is CASSRGPDNEQFF.

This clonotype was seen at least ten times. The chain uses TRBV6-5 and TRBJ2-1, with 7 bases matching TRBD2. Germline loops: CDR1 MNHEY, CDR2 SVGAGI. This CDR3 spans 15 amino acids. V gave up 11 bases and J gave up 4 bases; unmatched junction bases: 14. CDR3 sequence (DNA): TGTGCCTCCGGGAGGTTGCTAGCGGAGTACAATGAGCAGTTCTTC. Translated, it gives CASGRLLAEYNEQFF.

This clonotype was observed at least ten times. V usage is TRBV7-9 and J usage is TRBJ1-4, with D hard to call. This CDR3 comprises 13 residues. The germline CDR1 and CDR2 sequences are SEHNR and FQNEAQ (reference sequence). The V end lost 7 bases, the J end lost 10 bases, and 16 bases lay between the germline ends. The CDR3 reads CASIRSRGGKLFF. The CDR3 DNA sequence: TGTGCCAGCATCCGATCCCGGGGAGGAAAACTGTTTTTT.

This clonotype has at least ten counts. In DNA, the CDR3 is TGTGCCAGCAGCTTGGGGCAGATCATGAACACTGAAGCTTTCTTT. Residues: CASSLGQIMNTEAFF. The chain employs TRBV5-6 and TRBJ1-1, with D hard to call. CDR1 and CDR2 from the germline V gene are SGHDT and YYEEEE. V gave up 0 bases and J gave up 0 bases, with 9 bases separating them. The CDR3 length is 15 residues. Variable domain in full (rest from reference TRBV5-6 and TRBJ1-1): DAGVTQSPTHLIKTRGQQVTLRCSPKSGHDTVSWYQQALGQGPQFIFQYYEEEERQRGNFPDRFSGHQFPNYSSELNVNALLLGDSALYLCASSLGQIMNTEAFFGQGTRLTVV.

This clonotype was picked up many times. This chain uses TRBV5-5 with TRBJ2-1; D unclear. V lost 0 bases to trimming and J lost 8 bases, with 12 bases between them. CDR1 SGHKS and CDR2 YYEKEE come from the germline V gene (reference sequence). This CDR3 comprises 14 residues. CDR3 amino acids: CASSLGGPRDEQFF. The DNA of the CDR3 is TGTGCCAGCAGCTTGGGAGGCCCAAGGGATGAGCAGTTCTTC.

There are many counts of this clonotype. The CDR3 spells CSARGTSRETQYF. CDR3 nucleotides: TGCAGTGCTAGAGGGACCTCACGGGAGACCCAGTACTTC. The chain couples TRBV20-1 to TRBJ2-5; D uncertain. Germline CDR1 DFQATT, CDR2 SNEGSKA (reference sequence). The CDR3 runs to 13 residues. The V and J ends lost 1 base and 5 bases respectively, with 11 bases between them.

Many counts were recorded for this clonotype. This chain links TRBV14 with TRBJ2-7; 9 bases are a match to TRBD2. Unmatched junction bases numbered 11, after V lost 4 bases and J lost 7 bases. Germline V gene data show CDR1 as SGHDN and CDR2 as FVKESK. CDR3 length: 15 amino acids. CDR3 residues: CASSLGWLAGFEQYF. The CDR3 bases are TGTGCCAGCAGCCTCGGGTGGCTAGCGGGGTTTGAGCAGTACTTC.

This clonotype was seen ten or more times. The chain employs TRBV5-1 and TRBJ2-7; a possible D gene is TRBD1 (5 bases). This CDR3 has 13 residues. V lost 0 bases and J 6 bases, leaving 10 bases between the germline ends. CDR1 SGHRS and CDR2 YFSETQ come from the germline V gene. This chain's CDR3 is CASSLDGAREQYF. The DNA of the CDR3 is TGCGCCAGCAGCTTGGATGGGGCCCGCGAGCAGTACTTC.

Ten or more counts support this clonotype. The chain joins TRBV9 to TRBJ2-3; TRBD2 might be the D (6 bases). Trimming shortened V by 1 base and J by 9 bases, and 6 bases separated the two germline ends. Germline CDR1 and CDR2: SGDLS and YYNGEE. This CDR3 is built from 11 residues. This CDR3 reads CASSVSGTQYF. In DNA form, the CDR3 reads TGTGCCAGCAGCGTAAGCGGGACGCAGTATTTT.

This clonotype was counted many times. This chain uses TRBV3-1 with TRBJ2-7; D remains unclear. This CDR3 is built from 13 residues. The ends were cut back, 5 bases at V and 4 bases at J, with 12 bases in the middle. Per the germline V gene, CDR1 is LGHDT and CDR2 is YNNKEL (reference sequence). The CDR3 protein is CASSSSSRYEQYF. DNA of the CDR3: TGTGCCAGCAGCTCGTCGTCCAGGTACGAGCAGTACTTC.

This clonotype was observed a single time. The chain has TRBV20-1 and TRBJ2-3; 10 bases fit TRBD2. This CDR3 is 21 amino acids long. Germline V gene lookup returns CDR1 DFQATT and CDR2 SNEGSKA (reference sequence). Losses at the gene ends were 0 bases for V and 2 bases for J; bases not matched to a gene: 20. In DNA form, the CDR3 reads TGCAGTGCTAGAGACCCGGGCGGGGGTACTAGCGGGGACCCCCCCACAGATACGCAGTATTTT. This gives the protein CSARDPGGGTSGDPPTDTQYF.

The CDR3 DNA reads as TGTGCCAGCTCACCCAACCCCGGGACAGGCAGTCAGCCCCAGCATTTT. As protein: CASSPNPGTGSQPQHF. The chain employs TRBV18 and TRBJ1-5; the match to TRBD1 covers 8 bases. The CDR3 covers 16 residues. CDR1 KGHSH and CDR2 LQKENI come from the germline V gene. After removal of 3 bases from V and 6 bases from J, the junction contained 10 bases not matched to a gene.

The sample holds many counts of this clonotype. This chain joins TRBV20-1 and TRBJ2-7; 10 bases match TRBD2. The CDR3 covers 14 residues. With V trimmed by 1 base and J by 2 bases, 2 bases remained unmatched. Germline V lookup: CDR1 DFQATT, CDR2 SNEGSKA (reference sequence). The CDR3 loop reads CSARVSGGAYEQYF. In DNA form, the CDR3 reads TGCAGTGCTAGAGTGAGCGGGGGGGCCTACGAGCAGTACTTC.

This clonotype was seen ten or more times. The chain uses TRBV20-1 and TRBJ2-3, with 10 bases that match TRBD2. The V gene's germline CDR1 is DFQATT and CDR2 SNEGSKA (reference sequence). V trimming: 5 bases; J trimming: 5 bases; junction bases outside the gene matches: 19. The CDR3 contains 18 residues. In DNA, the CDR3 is TGCAGTGCTCGGTTTTTTAGCGGGGGGTCAATGAACTTAGATACGCAGTATTTT. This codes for CSARFFSGGSMNLDTQYF.

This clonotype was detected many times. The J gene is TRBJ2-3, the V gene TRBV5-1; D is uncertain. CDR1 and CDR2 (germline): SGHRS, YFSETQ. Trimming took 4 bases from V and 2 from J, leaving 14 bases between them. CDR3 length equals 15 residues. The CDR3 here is CASSPIPSITDTQYF. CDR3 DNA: TGCGCCAGCAGCCCCATCCCCTCCATCACAGATACGCAGTATTTT.

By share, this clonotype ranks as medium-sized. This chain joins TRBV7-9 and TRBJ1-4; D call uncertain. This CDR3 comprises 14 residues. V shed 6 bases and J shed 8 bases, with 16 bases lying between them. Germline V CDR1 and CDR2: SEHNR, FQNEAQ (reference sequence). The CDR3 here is CASSPLEKREKLFF. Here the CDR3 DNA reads TGTGCCAGCAGTCCCCTTGAGAAGAGGGAAAAACTGTTTTTT.

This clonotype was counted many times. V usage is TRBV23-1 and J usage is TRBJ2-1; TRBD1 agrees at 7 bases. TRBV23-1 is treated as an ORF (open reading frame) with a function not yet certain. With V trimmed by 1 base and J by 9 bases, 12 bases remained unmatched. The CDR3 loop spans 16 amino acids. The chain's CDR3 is CASSQCEVQGLSEQFF. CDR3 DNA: TGCGCCAGCAGTCAATGCGAAGTACAGGGGTTGAGTGAGCAGTTCTTC.

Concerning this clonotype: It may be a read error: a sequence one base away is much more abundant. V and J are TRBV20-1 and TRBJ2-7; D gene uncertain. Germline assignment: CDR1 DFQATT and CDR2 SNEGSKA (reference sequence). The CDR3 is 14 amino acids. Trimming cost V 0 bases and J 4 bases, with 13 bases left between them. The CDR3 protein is CSARDRQEVYEQYF. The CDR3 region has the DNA TGCAGTGCTAGAGATCGGCAGGAAGTGTACGAGCAGTACTTC.

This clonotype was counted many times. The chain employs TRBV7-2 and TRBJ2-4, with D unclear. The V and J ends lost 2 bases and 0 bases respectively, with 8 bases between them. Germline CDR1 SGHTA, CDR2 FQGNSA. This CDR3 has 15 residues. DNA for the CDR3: TGTGCCAGCAGCTTAATGCGCTTAGCCAAAAACATTCAGTACTTC. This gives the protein CASSLMRLAKNIQYF.

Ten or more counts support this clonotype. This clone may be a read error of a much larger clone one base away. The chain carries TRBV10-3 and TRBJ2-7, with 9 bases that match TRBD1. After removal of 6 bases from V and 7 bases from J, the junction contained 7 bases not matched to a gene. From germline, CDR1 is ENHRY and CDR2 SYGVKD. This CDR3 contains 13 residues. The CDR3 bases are TGTGCCATCAGGGACAGGGGTGTCGAAGAGCAGTACTTC. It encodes CAIRDRGVEEQYF.

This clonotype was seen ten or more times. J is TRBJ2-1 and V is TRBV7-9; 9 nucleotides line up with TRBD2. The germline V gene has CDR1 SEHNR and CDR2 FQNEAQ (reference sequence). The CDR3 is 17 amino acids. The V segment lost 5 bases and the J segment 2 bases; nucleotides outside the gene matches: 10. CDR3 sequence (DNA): TGTGCCAGCAGCGGTTCGGGCAGCGGGGGGACCTACAATGAGCAGTTCTTC. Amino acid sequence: CASSGSGSGGTYNEQFF. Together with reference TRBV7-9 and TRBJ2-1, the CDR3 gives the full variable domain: DTGVSQNPRHKITKRGQNVTFRCDPISEHNRLYWYRQTLGQGPEFLTYFQNEAQLEKSRLLSDRFSAERPKGSFSTLEIQRTEQGDSAMYLCASSGSGSGGTYNEQFFGPGTRLTVL.

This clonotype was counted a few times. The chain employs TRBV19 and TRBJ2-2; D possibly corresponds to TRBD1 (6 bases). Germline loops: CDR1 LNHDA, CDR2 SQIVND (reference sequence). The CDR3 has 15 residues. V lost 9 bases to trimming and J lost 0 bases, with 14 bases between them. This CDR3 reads CASTLAGANTGELFF. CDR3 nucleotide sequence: TGTGCCAGCACCTTGGCAGGGGCGAACACCGGGGAGCTGTTTTTT.

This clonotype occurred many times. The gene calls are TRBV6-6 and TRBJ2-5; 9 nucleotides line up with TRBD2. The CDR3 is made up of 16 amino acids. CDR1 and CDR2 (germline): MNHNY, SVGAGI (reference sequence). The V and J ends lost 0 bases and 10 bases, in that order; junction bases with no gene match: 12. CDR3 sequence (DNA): TGTGCCAGCAGTTACTCGGGGCTAGCGGGGACCAATAGCCAGTACTTC. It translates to CASSYSGLAGTNSQYF.

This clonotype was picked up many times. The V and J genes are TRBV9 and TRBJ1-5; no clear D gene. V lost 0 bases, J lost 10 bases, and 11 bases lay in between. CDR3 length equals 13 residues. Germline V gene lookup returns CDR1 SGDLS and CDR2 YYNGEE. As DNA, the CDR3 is TGTGCCAGCAGCGTAGCCCCGTTAACCCCCCAGCATTTT. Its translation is CASSVAPLTPQHF. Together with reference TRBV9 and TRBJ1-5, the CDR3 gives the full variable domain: DSGVTQTPKHLITATGQRVTLRCSPRSGDLSVYWYQQSLDQGLQFLIQYYNGEERAKGNILERFSAQQFPDLHSELNLSSLELGDSALYFCASSVAPLTPQHFGDGTRLSIL.

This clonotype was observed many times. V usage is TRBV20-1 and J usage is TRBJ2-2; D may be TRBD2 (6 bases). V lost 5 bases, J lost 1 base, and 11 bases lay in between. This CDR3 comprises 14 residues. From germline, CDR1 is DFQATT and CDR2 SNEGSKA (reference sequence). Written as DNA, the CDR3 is TGCAGTGCTCGATGGGGGGAGAACACCGGGGAGCTGTTTTTT. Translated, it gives CSARWGENTGELFF.

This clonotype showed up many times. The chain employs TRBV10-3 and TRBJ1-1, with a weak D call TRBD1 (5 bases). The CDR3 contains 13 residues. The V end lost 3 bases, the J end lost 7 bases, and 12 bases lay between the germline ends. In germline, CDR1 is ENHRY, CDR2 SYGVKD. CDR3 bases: TGTGCCATCAGTGAAGGGGTATATATTGAAGCTTTCTTT. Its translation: CAISEGVYIEAFF.

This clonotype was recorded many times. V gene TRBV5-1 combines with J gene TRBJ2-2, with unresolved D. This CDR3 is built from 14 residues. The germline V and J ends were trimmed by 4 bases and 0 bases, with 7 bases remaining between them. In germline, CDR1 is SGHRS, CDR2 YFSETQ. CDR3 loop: CASSQEPNTGELFF. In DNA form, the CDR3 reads TGCGCCAGCAGCCAAGAACCGAACACCGGGGAGCTGTTTTTT.

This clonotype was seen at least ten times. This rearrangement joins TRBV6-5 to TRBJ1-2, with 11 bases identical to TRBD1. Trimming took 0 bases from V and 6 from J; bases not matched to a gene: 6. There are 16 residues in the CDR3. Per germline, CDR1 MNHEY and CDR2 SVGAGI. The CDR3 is CASSYSRTGGSHGYTF. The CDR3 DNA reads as TGTGCCAGCAGTTACTCGAGGACAGGGGGCAGCCATGGCTACACCTTC.